The next 13 T cell receptor beta chains were all read from a single sample in a study of blood T cell repertoires in COVID-19. Only in-frame clones appear in the TCRdb table, and some are missing; sequencing was by immunoSEQ multiplex PCR. The table includes fewer than 350,000 clones, 70% to 90% detected once. Sequencing used PBMCs or T cells enriched from blood (not recorded which). The receptors here all came from a middle-aged woman who had recovered from COVID-19.

This clone was detected many times. The V gene is TRBV29-1, the J gene TRBJ2-1, with no clear D. The CDR3 is made up of 12 amino acids. Trimming cost V 4 bases and J 4 bases, with 8 bases left between them. Germline V gene sequence: CDR1 SQVTM, CDR2 ANQGSEA. The DNA of the CDR3 is TGCAGCGTTGCGCAGGTTTACAATGAGCAGTTCTTC. This translates into CSVAQVYNEQFF.

The chain links TRBV6-5 to TRBJ1-3, with D maybe TRBD1 (5 bases). The germline CDR1 and CDR2 sequences are MNHEY and SVGAGI. V lost 3 bases to trimming and J lost 0 bases, with 12 bases between them. CDR3 size: 16 residues. In DNA, the CDR3 is TGTGCCAGCAGTTATCTAAGGGGCTACTCTGGAAACACCATATATTTT. This gives the protein CASSYLRGYSGNTIYF.

This clone was picked up many times. The rearrangement links TRBV25-1 to TRBJ1-4, with D possibly TRBD1 on 5 matching bases. This CDR3 comprises 13 residues. V was trimmed by 8 bases and J by 6 bases, leaving 13 bases between them. Germline V CDR1 and CDR2: MGHDK, SYGVNS. The CDR3 DNA sequence: TGTGCCAGCGCCCAGGGTGGCGATGAAAAACTGTTTTTT. Its protein is CASAQGGDEKLFF.

This sequence joins TRBV11-2 and TRBJ2-1, with D tentatively TRBD1 (5 bases). V was shortened by 5 bases and J by 8 bases, with 7 bases between the two germline ends. The CDR3 sequence is 11 residues long. Germline CDR1 is SGHAT and CDR2 is FQNNGV. The DNA for the CDR3 is TGTGCCAGCAGCGGGGCGTATGAGCAGTTCTTC. This translates into CASSGAYEQFF.

This chain joins TRBV10-3 and TRBJ1-5; TRBD1 agrees at 8 bases. The junction had 9 bases not matched to a gene; V was cut back by 10 bases and J by 7 bases. Germline CDR1 ENHRY, CDR2 SYGVKD. There are 13 residues in the CDR3. In nucleotides, the CDR3 is TGTGCCACCTCAGGGGGCGCAGGACAGCCCCAGCATTTT. Translating gives CATSGGAGQPQHF.

The CDR3 DNA follows: TGTGCCAGCAGCTTAGTCCGGACAGGGCAAGAGACCCAGTACTTC. This encodes CASSLVRTGQETQYF. J is TRBJ2-5 and V is TRBV7-6, with 8 positions matching TRBD1. The length of the CDR3 is 15 residues. V lost 1 base to trimming and J lost 2 bases; unmatched junction nucleotides: 3. Germline lookup yields CDR1 SGHVS and CDR2 FNYEAQ.

The chain is built from TRBV2 and TRBJ2-7, with a tentative D call TRBD2 (6 bases). Germline CDR1 reads SNHLY; CDR2 reads FYNNEI. The V gene lost 8 bases and the J gene lost 7 bases, with 18 bases spanning the gap. The CDR3 has 13 amino acids. The CDR3 reads CASGWGRLGEQYF. The CDR3, as DNA: TGTGCCAGCGGGTGGGGGAGACTAGGGGAGCAGTACTTC.

The J gene is TRBJ1-5, the V gene TRBV4-3; possible D gene TRBD1, 5 bases. V shed 4 bases and J shed 5 bases, with 18 bases lying between them. Germline lookup yields CDR1 LGHNA and CDR2 YSLEER. The CDR3 length is 16 residues. CDR3: CASSLQDVRYDQPQHF. CDR3 sequence (DNA): TGCGCCAGCAGCCTACAGGACGTTAGGTACGATCAGCCCCAGCATTTT.

CDR3 loop: CASSKGVLGNQPQHF. In DNA, the CDR3 is TGTGCCAGTAGCAAGGGGGTATTGGGCAATCAGCCCCAGCATTTT. The V call is TRBV19, the J call TRBJ1-5; TRBD1 might be the D (6 bases). The CDR3 sequence is 15 residues long. V was pared by 6 bases and J by 2 bases, with 14 bases between. Germline lookup yields CDR1 LNHDA and CDR2 SQIVND (reference sequence).

This rearrangement joins TRBV2 to TRBJ1-3; D call uncertain. The germline V gene has CDR1 SNHLY and CDR2 FYNNEI. The CDR3 is made up of 16 amino acids. The V end was cut by 3 bases, the J end by 0 bases, with 12 bases between. CDR3 in amino acids: CASSEIPGSSGNTIYF. CDR3 nucleotide sequence: TGTGCCAGCAGTGAGATCCCCGGGAGCTCTGGAAACACCATATATTTT.

The chain carries TRBV6-5 and TRBJ2-7; D possibly corresponds to TRBD2 (6 bases). The CDR3 covers 14 residues. Deletions cut 5 bases from V and 4 bases from J, with 15 bases between. Germline V gives CDR1 MNHEY, CDR2 SVGAGI. The CDR3 protein is CASSMEGRLYEQYF. As DNA, the CDR3 is TGTGCCAGCAGTATGGAGGGTAGGTTGTACGAGCAGTACTTC.

The chain joins TRBV5-1 to TRBJ1-6, with TRBD1 identical over 8 bases. Germline assignment: CDR1 SGHRS and CDR2 YFSETQ. Trimming at V came to 4 bases and at J to 8 bases, leaving 11 bases not matched to a gene. This CDR3 region has 16 residues. The CDR3 DNA reads TGCGCCAGCAGCCGGGAAGGACAGGGAACTTATTCACCCCTCCACTTT. It yields the protein CASSREGQGTYSPLHF.

The CDR3 protein is CASSLARTSGLYNEQFF. In DNA, the CDR3 is TGTGCCAGCAGTTTAGCCAGGACTAGCGGTTTATACAATGAGCAGTTCTTC. This chain joins TRBV27 and TRBJ2-1; TRBD2 agrees at 10 bases. Per germline, CDR1 MNHEY and CDR2 SMNVEV (reference sequence). This CDR3 is 17 amino acids long. J was trimmed by 4 bases and V by 2 bases; bases with no gene match: 8.